Given below is one T cell receptor beta chain in context. What it binds is unknown. Unique molecular identifiers were incorporated into the prepared TCRbeta library. TCRdb reanalysed the PCR reads using MiXCR and keeps one entry per CDR3 protein. The sample carries hundreds of thousands of distinct CDR3 sequences, roughly 13% recorded once. The sample comes from a study of T-cell reconstitution after alpha-beta-depleted transplantation in children. The study, taken as a whole, reports: One year post-transplant, T-cell counts and diversity were largely derived from T cells produced anew. Diversity of TCRbeta at day 60 was high in some patients, arising from surviving recipient T cells and thymic progenitors. Reportedly, only several hundred clones from non-depleted graft cells drove alpha-beta T-cell counts at about two months.

Germline V gene sequence: CDR1 SGHNT, CDR2 YENEEA. CDR3 length: 13 amino acids. V gave up 0 bases and J gave up 9 bases, with 12 bases separating them. Here the sequenced sample was PBMCs, mostly from graft donor cells, taken 360 days after TCRalphabeta/CD19-depleted stem cell transplant. The chain couples TRBV11-3 to TRBJ2-7; no definite D call. This receptor was taken from a male patient between 10 and 17 years old who had a stem cell transplant for acute myeloid leukemia, so the T cells may come from the graft donor. CDR3 residues: CASSLDLLTAQYF. CDR3 coding DNA: TGTGCCAGCAGCTTAGATCTCCTAACGGCGCAGTACTTC.